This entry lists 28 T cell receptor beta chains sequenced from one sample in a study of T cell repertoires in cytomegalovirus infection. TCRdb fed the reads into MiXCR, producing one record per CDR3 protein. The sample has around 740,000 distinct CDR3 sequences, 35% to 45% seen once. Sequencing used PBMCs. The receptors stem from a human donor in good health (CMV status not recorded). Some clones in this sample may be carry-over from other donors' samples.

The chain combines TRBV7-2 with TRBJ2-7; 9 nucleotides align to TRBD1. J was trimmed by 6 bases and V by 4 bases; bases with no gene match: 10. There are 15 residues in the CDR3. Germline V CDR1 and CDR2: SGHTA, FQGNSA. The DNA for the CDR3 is TGTGCCAGCAGCTGTACCGGGACAGGGTCTCTCGAGCAGTACTTC. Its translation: CASSCTGTGSLEQYF.

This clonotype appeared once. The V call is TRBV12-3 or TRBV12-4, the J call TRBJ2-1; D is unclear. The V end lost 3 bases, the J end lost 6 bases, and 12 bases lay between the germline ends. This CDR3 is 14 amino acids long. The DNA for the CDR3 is TGTGCCAGCAGTTTTCGAGTCATGGGCAATGAGCAGTTCTTC. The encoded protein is CASSFRVMGNEQFF.

As DNA, the CDR3 is TGTGCCACCAGTGATCCCTCTGACGGAGGACGAGGCTACACCTTC. It specifies CATSDPSDGGRGYTF. This chain links TRBV24-1 with TRBJ1-2, with D unclear. V lost 3 bases to trimming and J lost 8 bases, with 18 bases between them. CDR1 is KGHDR, CDR2 SFDVKD, per germline. CDR3 length: 15 residues.

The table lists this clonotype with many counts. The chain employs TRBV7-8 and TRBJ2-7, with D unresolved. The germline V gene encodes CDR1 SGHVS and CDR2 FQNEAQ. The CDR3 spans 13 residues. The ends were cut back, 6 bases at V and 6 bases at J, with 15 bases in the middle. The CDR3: CASSPAILGEQYF. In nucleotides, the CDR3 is TGTGCCAGCAGTCCCGCCATTTTGGGCGAGCAGTACTTC.

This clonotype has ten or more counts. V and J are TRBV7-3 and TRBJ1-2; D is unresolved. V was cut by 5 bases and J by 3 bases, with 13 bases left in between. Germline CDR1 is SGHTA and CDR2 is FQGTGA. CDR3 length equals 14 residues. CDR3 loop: CASSATGLDYGYTF. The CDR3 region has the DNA TGTGCCAGCAGCGCGACTGGGTTGGACTATGGCTACACCTTC.

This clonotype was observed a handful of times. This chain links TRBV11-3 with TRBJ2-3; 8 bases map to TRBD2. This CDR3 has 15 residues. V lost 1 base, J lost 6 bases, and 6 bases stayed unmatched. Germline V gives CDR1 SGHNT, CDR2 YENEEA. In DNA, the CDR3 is TGTGCCAGCAGCTTAGGTGTGAAGCGGGAGGATACGCAGTATTTT. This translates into CASSLGVKREDTQYF.

Here the CDR3 DNA reads TGTGCCAGCAGCTTAGACGGAGACTTAATTAACTATGGCTACACCTTC. This encodes CASSLDGDLINYGYTF. The V and J genes are TRBV7-9 and TRBJ1-2; no definite D call. The CDR3 is made up of 16 amino acids. Trimming cost V 1 base and J 1 base, with 13 bases left between them. CDR1 is SEHNR, CDR2 FQNEAQ, per germline (reference sequence).

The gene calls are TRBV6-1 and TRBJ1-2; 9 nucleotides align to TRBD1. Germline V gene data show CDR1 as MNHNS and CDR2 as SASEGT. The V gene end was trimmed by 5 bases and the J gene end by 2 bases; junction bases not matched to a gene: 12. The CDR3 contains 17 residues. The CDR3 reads CASSFSSPDRGNYGYTF. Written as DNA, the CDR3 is TGTGCCAGCAGTTTCTCCTCCCCGGACAGGGGAAACTATGGCTACACCTTC.

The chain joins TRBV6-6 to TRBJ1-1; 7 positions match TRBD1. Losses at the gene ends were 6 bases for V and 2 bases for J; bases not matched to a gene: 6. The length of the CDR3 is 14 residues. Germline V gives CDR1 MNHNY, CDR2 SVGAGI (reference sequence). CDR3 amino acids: CASSAGQANTEAFF. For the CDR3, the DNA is TGTGCCAGCAGCGCCGGACAGGCTAACACTGAAGCTTTCTTT.

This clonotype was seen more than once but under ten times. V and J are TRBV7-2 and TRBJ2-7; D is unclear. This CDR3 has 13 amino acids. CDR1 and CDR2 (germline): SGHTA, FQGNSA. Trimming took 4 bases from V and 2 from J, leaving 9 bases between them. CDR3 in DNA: TGTGCCAGCAGCTCCCATTGGGCCTACGAGCAGTACTTC. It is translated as CASSSHWAYEQYF.

CDR3: CASSQVTGANTGELFF. CDR3 nucleotides: TGTGCCAGCAGCCAAGTTACGGGCGCGAACACCGGGGAGCTGTTTTTT. The chain links TRBV4-2 to TRBJ2-2, with no clear D. Trimming pared 1 base from V and 0 bases from J, leaving 9 bases between. This CDR3 comprises 16 residues. Germline assignment: CDR1 LGHNA and CDR2 YNFKEQ.

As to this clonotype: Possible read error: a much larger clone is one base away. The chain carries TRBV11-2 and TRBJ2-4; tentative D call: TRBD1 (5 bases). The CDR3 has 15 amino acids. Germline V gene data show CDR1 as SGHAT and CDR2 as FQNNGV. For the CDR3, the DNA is TGTGACAGCAGCTTAGTGGTCCAGGGTGAAAACATTCAGTACTTC. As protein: CDSSLVVQGENIQYF.

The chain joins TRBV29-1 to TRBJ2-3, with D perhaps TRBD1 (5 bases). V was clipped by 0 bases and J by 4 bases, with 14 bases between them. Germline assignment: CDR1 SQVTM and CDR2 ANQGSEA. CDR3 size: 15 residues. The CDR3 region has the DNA TGCAGCGTTGAAGATACAGGTATTCGCGCAGATACGCAGTATTTT. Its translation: CSVEDTGIRADTQYF.

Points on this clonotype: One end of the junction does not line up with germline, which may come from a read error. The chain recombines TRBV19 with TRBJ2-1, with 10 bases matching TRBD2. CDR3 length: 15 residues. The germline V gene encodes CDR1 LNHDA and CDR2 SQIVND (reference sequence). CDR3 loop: CASIIVAGGGNEQFF. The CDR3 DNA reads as TGTGCCAGTATTATAGTAGCGGGAGGTGGGAATGAGCAGTTCTTC.

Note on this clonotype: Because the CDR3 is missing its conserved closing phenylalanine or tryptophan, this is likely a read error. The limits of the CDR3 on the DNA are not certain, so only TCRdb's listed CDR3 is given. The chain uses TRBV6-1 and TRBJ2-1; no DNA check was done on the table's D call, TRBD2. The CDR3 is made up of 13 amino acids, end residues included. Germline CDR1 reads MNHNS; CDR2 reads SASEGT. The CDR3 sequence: CASTLPGGNEQLL.

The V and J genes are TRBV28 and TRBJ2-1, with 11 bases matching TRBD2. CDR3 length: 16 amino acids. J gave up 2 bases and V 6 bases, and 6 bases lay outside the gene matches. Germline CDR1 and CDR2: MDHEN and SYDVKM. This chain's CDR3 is CASRSFSGGAYNEQFF. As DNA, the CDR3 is TGTGCCAGCAGATCTTTTAGCGGGGGGGCCTACAATGAGCAGTTCTTC.

The CDR3, as DNA: TGTGCCAGCAGTTTATCCCAGCGGAGGAATTCACCCCTCCACTTT. Translated: CASSLSQRRNSPLHF. This rearrangement joins TRBV28 to TRBJ1-6; D gene ambiguous. The CDR3 runs to 15 residues. The germline CDR1 and CDR2 sequences are MDHEN and SYDVKM. Deletions cut 1 base from V and 7 bases from J, with 11 bases between. The full variable domain, rest sourced from reference TRBV28 and TRBJ1-6, is DVKVTQSSRYLVKRTGEKVFLECVQDMDHENMFWYRQDPGLGLRLIYFSYDVKMKEKGDIPEGYSVSREKKERFSLILESASTNQTSMYLCASSLSQRRNSPLHFGNGTRLTVT.

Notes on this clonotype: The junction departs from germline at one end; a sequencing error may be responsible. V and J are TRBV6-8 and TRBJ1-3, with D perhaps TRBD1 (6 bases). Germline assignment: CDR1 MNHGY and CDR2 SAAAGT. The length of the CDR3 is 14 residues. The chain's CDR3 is CASRRDTSGNTLYF. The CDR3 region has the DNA TGTGCCAGCAGAAGGGACACCTCTGGAAACACCCTATATTTT.

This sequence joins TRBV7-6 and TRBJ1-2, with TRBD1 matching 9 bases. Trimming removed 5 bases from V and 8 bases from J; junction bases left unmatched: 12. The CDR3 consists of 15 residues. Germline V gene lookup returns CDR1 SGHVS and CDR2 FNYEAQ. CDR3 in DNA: TGTGCCAGCAGCCGACTTGGTGGGACAGGGTGGGGCTACACCTTC. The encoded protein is CASSRLGGTGWGYTF.

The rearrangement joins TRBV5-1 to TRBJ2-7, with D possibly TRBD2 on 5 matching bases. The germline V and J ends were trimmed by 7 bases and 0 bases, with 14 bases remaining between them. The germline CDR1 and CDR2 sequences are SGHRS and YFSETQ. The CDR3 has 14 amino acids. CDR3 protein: CASARVGSSYEQYF. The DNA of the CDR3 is TGCGCCAGCGCTCGGGTGGGGAGCTCCTACGAGCAGTACTTC.

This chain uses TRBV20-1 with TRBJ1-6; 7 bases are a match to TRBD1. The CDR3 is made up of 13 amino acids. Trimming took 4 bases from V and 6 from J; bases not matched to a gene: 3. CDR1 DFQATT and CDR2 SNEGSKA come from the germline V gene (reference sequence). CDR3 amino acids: CSATGQSNSPLHF. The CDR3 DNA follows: TGCAGTGCTACGGGACAGTCTAATTCACCCCTCCACTTT.

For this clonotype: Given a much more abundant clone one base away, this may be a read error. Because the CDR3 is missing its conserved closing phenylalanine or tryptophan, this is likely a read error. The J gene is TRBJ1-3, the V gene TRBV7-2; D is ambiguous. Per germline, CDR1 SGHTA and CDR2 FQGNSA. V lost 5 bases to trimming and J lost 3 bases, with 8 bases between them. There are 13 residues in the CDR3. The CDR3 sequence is CASSPLSGNTIYL. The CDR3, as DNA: TGTGCCAGCAGCCCCCTAAGTGGAAACACCATATATTTG.

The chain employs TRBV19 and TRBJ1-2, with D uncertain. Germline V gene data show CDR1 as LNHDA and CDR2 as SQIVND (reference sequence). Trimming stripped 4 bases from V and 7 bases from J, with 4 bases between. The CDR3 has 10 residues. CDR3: CASSNRGYTF. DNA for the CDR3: TGTGCCAGTAGTAATCGTGGCTACACCTTC.

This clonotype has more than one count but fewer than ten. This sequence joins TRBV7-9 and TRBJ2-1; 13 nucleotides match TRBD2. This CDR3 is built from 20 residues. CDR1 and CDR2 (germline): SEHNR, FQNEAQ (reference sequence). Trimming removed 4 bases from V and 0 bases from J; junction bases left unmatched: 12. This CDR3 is CASSSPGLAGDPSSYNEQFF. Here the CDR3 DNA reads TGTGCCAGCAGCTCCCCCGGACTAGCGGGAGACCCGAGCTCCTACAATGAGCAGTTCTTC.

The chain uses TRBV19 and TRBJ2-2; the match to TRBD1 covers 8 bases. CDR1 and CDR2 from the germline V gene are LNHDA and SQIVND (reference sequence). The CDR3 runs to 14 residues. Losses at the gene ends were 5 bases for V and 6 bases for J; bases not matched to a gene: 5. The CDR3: CASSVGQGSGELFF. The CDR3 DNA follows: TGTGCCAGTAGTGTCGGACAGGGTTCCGGGGAGCTGTTTTTT.

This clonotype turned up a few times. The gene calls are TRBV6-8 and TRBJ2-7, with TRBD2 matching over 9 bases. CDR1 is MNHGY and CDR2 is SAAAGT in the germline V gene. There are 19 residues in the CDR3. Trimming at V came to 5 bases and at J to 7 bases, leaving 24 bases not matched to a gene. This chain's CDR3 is CASSVGHLGGLAGLKEQYF. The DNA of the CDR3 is TGTGCCAGCAGTGTGGGACACCTGGGGGGCCTAGCGGGACTCAAGGAGCAGTACTTC.

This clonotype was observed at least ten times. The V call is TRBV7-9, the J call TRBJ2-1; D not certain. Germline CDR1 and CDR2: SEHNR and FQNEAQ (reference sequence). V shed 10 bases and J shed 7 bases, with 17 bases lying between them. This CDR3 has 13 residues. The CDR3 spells CATTTGSANEQFF. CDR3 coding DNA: TGTGCCACAACCACGGGTTCGGCTAATGAGCAGTTCTTC.

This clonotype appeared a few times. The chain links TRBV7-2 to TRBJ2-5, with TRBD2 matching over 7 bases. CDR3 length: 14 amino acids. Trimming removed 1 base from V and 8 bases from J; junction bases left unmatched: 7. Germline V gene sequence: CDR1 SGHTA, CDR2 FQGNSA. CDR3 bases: TGTGCCAGCAGCTTAGGCGGGAGTCTCACCACCCAGTACTTC. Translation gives CASSLGGSLTTQYF.